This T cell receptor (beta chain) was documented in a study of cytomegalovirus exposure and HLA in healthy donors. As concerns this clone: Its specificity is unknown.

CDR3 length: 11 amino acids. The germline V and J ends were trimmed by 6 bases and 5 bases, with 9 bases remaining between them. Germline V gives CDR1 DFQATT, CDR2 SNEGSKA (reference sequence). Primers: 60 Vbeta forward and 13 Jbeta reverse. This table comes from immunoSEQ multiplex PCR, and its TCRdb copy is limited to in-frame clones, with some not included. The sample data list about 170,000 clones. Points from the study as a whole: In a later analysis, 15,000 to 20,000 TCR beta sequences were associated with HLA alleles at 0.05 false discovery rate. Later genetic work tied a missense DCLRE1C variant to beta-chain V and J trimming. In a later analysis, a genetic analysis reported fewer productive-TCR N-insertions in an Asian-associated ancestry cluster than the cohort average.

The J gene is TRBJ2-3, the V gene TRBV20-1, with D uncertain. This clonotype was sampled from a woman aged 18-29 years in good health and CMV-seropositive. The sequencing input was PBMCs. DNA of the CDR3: TGCAGTGCCAACCCGGGAGATACGCAGTATTTT. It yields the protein CSANPGDTQYF.